This TCR beta chain appears in the sequencing data of a study of T cell responses to AZD1222 COVID-19 vaccine. Study context: Second-dose intervals of approximately 4 or approximately 12 weeks were pooled. Findings and limits, study-wide: Most donors were white British, females outnumbered males, and clonal diversity was possibly underestimated. Repertoires were obtained only post-peak T cell response.

The germline V gene has CDR1 SGDLS and CDR2 YYNGEE. The V end was cut by 2 bases, the J end by 1 base, with 8 bases between. The CDR3 is 14 residues long. Worth noting for this clone: What it recognizes is unknown.

The data were produced by immunoSEQ multiplex PCR, yet TCRdb's version contains in-frame clones alone and is incomplete. The sample yields 100,000 or so clones, roughly 87% seen once. The TCR sequence derives from an adult in good health. The J gene is TRBJ2-3, the V gene TRBV9; D is perhaps TRBD1 (6 bases). Sequencing was performed on peripheral blood, taken on day 0 of AZD1222 vaccination. CDR3: CASSVRQGTDTQYF. For the CDR3, the DNA is TGTGCCAGCAGCGTCCGACAGGGCACAGATACGCAGTATTTT.